This T cell receptor (beta chain) originates from a study of CXCR3-negative and CXCR3-positive naive CD8 T cells. Notes on the study in general: The study found comparably high diversity in both naive subsets and much lower diversity in memory CD8+ cells.

As concerns this clonotype: Its antigen is undetermined.

Each TRB cDNA library was prepared by 5' RACE (with UMI labels). TCRdb re-analyzed the 5' RACE reads; it lists each CDR3 protein once, without DNA. This sample's clone table lists over 100,000 distinct CDR3 sequences. Sequencing input: naive CXCR3- CD8+ T cells from blood. Subset specified: CD45RO-CCR7+CD27+CD95- naive CD8+ T cells lacking CXCR3 (TNR3-). This clonotype was sampled from a human donor in good health. Some clones in this sample may be carry-over from other donors' samples.

CDR3 sequence reads: CSVLPPIWADVGYTF. This chain links TRBV29-1 with TRBJ1-2. The CDR3 runs to 15 residues. Germline loops: CDR1 SQVTM, CDR2 ANQGSEA.